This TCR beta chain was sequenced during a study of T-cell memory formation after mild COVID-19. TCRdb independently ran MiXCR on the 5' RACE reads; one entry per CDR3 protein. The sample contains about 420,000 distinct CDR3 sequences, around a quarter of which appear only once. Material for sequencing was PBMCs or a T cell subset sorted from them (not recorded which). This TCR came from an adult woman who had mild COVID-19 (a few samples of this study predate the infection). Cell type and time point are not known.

The CDR3 DNA is TGCGCCAGCAGCAACCAAGCGGAGACCCAGTACTTC. It codes for CASSNQAETQYF. The chain links TRBV5-1 to TRBJ2-5; D is uncertain. V was shortened by 4 bases and J by 5 bases, with 9 bases between the two germline ends. Germline CDR1 and CDR2: SGHRS and YFSETQ. CDR3 length: 12 amino acids.